This T cell receptor (beta chain) emerged from a study of OX40 agonist ivuxolimab in advanced cancers. Across the whole study: Hepatocellular carcinoma, melanoma, renal cell or head and neck cancer occurred in dose-escalation patients.

This clone was detected once. The antigen is not known. Study outcomes and limitations: The specificity for antigen of the expanded peripheral T cells was not determined.

Repertoires were generated with immunoSEQ multiplex PCR, while TCRdb's copy carries only in-frame clones and drops some. The sample lists about 47,000 clones, 84% occurring once. Patients with autoimmune history or systemic immunosuppression were excluded. Germline lookup yields CDR1 MNHEY and CDR2 SVGAGI. The V end lost 3 bases, the J end lost 7 bases, and 7 bases lay between the germline ends. The CDR3 covers 12 residues. Material: CD4+ or CD8+ T cells sorted from blood, obtained in a trial of the OX40 agonist ivuxolimab. The gene calls are TRBV6-5 and TRBJ2-1; D possibly corresponds to TRBD1 (5 bases). The clonotype originates from an adult with an advanced solid tumor such as melanoma, head and neck, liver or kidney cancer. The CDR3 nucleotides read TGTGCCAGCAGTTATACAGGTAATGAGCAGTTCTTC. Its protein product is CASSYTGNEQFF.